These T cell receptor beta chains were read from a single sample in a study of vaccination effects on CD4 cells after COVID-19. Measured with immunoSEQ multiplex PCR; TCRdb has only the in-frame clones, and not every one. The table has about 60,000 clones, around 80% seen once. For these TCRs, the target antigens are not known. This specimen consisted of CD4+ T cells from PBMCs cultured with HCoV-OC43 spike peptides, obtained after COVID-19 vaccination. These receptors all stem from a human donor who received a COVID-19 vaccine. The CDR3 runs from the conserved cysteine through the conserved F or W. A D gene is named only where the DNA matches it firmly. Clone size appears in some rows only: once, few, many, or a class for an expanded clone.

12	TRBV14	TRBJ2-5	-	-	CASSQGIGTQYF	TGTGCCAGCAGCCAAGGGATTGGGACCCAGTACTTC
16	TRBV10-1	TRBJ2-5	-	few	CASSESLTDGQETQYF	TGCGCCAGCAGTGAGTCGTTAACGGATGGACAAGAGACCCAGTACTTC
14	TRBV9	TRBJ1-1	TRBD1	-	CASSVQGENTEAFF	TGTGCCAGCAGCGTGCAGGGGGAGAACACTGAAGCTTTCTTT
14	TRBV11-1	TRBJ2-5	-	-	CASSWGRDQETQYF	TGTGCCAGCAGCTGGGGCAGGGACCAAGAGACCCAGTACTTC
15	TRBV10-3	TRBJ1-2	-	once	CAISELVTRRYGYTF	TGTGCCATCAGTGAATTGGTCACTCGCAGATATGGCTACACCTTC
12	TRBV4-1	TRBJ2-5	-	few	CASSQAGETQYF	TGCGCCAGCAGCCAAGCGGGGGAGACCCAGTACTTC
15	TRBV7-3	TRBJ1-3	-	few	CASSLFPGWGNTIYF	TGTGCCAGCAGCCTATTCCCTGGATGGGGAAACACCATATATTTT
15	TRBV28	TRBJ1-6	-	few	CASSRGTGGNSPLHF	TGTGCCAGCAGCCGGGGGACGGGGGGGAATTCACCCCTCCACTTT
17	TRBV4-2	TRBJ2-1	TRBD1	-	CASSQTQGASTYNEQFF	TGTGCCAGCAGCCAGACACAGGGGGCTTCGACTTACAATGAGCAGTTCTTC
15	TRBV6-5	TRBJ2-5	-	-	CASSYSLNIQETQYF	TGTGCCAGCAGTTACTCGCTCAACATCCAAGAGACCCAGTACTTC
14	TRBV25-1	TRBJ2-2	-	-	CASSVGSNTGELFF	TGTGCCAGCAGTGTCGGGTCGAACACCGGGGAGCTGTTTTTT
12	TRBV6-2/TRBV6-3	TRBJ1-5	-	-	CASSQPGRPQHF	TGTGCCAGCAGCCAACCTGGGAGGCCCCAGCATTTT
13	TRBV5-8	TRBJ1-2	-	few	CASSYSRVDGYTF	TGTGCCAGCAGCTACTCCAGGGTGGACGGCTACACCTTC
15	TRBV11-2	TRBJ2-2	-	-	CASSPRASNTGELFF	TGTGCCAGCAGCCCTCGGGCCTCGAACACCGGGGAGCTGTTTTTT
20	TRBV4-2	TRBJ2-1	TRBD2	-	CASSPVGLAGGQTDSNEQFF	TGTGCCAGCAGCCCTGTGGGACTAGCGGGGGGGCAAACCGACTCCAATGAGCAGTTCTTC
16	TRBV18	TRBJ1-4	-	-	CASSPSGTLVNEKLFF	TGTGCCAGCTCACCCTCCGGGACACTGGTTAATGAAAAACTGTTTTTT
16	TRBV12-2	TRBJ1-1	-	once	CASRLEMRQINTEAFF	TGTGCAAGTCGCTTAGAAATGAGGCAGATTAACACTGAAGCTTTCTTT
14	TRBV27	TRBJ1-4	-	-	CASNRVGGGEKLFF	TGTGCCAGCAACCGGGTTGGTGGGGGGGAAAAACTGTTTTTT
14	TRBV5-1	TRBJ1-1	TRBD1	-	CASSSRQGGTEAFF	TGCGCCAGCAGCTCGCGACAGGGAGGGACTGAAGCTTTCTTT
13	TRBV30	TRBJ1-2	-	-	CAWSVRGTARETF	TGTGCCTGGAGTGTACGGGGGACCGCCCGAGAAACCTTC
15	TRBV9	TRBJ2-2	-	once	CASSVAGRSDGELFF	TGTGCCAGCAGCGTAGCCGGGCGTAGCGACGGGGAGCTGTTTTTT
17	TRBV11-3	TRBJ2-3	TRBD2	-	CASSPHGSGVAEDTQYF	TGTGCCAGCAGCCCTCATGGTAGCGGGGTCGCCGAAGATACGCAGTATTTT
12	TRBV6-2/TRBV6-3	TRBJ1-2	-	few	CASSYSYYGYTF	TGTGCCAGCAGTTACTCTTACTATGGCTACACCTTC
11	TRBV18	TRBJ2-5	-	-	CASSPGETQYF	TGTGCCAGCTCACCAGGGGAGACCCAGTACTTC
15	TRBV7-2	TRBJ1-5	-	few	CASSLGAGSNQPQHF	TGTGCCAGCAGCTTAGGGGCGGGTAGCAATCAGCCCCAGCATTTT
13	TRBV30	TRBJ2-1	-	once	CAGQLGKRDEQFF	TGTGCCGGCCAACTCGGAAAGAGGGATGAGCAGTTCTTC
13	TRBV15	TRBJ2-3	TRBD2	-	CATMAGGTDTQYF	TGTGCCACCATGGCGGGGGGGACAGATACGCAGTATTTT
14	TRBV19	TRBJ2-3	-	-	CASREGLSTDTQYF	TGTGCCAGTAGGGAGGGGTTGAGCACAGATACGCAGTATTTT
13	TRBV5-6	TRBJ2-5	TRBD1	-	CASSAGGLETQYF	TGTGCCAGCAGCGCAGGGGGTTTGGAGACCCAGTACTTC
12	TRBV2	TRBJ2-5	TRBD2	-	CARRLAGGTQYF	TGTGCCCGCAGACTAGCGGGGGGCACCCAGTACTTC
16	TRBV30	TRBJ1-6	-	-	CAWSVRGGARGSPLHF	TGTGCCTGGAGTGTACGAGGGGGGGCTCGGGGTTCACCCCTCCACTTT
13	TRBV28	TRBJ1-4	-	-	CASSLLQDEKLFF	TGTGCCAGCAGTTTACTACAGGATGAAAAACTGTTTTTT
14	TRBV5-1	TRBJ2-2	-	-	CASSPGTARGELFF	TGCGCCAGCAGCCCCGGGACTGCCAGAGGGGAGCTGTTTTTT
16	TRBV11-2	TRBJ2-5	TRBD2	-	CASSLGLAGTMETQYF	TGTGCCAGCAGCCTTGGACTAGCGGGGACGATGGAGACCCAGTACTTC
16	TRBV5-4	TRBJ1-4	-	-	CASSYSSKPTNEKLFF	TGTGCCAGCAGCTACTCGAGCAAACCAACTAATGAAAAACTGTTTTTT
15	TRBV24-1	TRBJ1-2	TRBD1	-	CATSDESTGSYGYTF	TGTGCCACCAGTGATGAGTCGACAGGGAGCTATGGCTACACCTTC
18	TRBV9	TRBJ2-6	-	-	CASSDPDGYRSGANVLTF	TGTGCCAGCAGCGACCCGGACGGATACCGCTCTGGGGCCAACGTCCTGACTTTC
14	TRBV6-5	TRBJ1-5	-	-	CASIDRLADQPQHF	TGTGCCAGCATCGACAGGTTGGCGGATCAGCCCCAGCATTTT
13	TRBV2	TRBJ2-2	-	-	CASSQGFAGELFF	TGTGCCAGCAGTCAGGGGTTCGCCGGGGAGCTGTTTTTT
14	TRBV12-5	TRBJ2-5	TRBD1	-	CASGSDRGPETQYF	TGTGCTAGTGGTTCCGACAGGGGGCCAGAGACCCAGTACTTC
17	TRBV6-4	TRBJ1-5	-	-	CASSDSIRGYSNQPQHF	TGTGCCAGCAGTGACTCGATCAGGGGTTATAGCAATCAGCCCCAGCATTTT
14	TRBV19	TRBJ1-1	TRBD1	-	CASSGRGHGAEAFF	TGTGCCAGTAGTGGCAGGGGGCACGGCGCTGAAGCTTTCTTT
15	TRBV7-3	TRBJ2-5	-	-	CASSSGRMPQETQYF	TGTGCCAGCAGCTCCGGCAGGATGCCCCAAGAGACCCAGTACTTC
15	TRBV5-1	TRBJ2-3	TRBD1	once	CASSPRDSKTDTQYF	TGCGCCAGCAGCCCACGGGACAGTAAAACAGATACGCAGTATTTT
11	TRBV19	TRBJ2-3	-	-	CASSIVGTQYF	TGTGCCAGTAGTATAGTTGGGACGCAGTATTTT
16	TRBV7-9	TRBJ2-5	TRBD2	-	CASSFQGLAGKETQYF	TGTGCCAGCAGCTTTCAAGGACTAGCGGGGAAGGAGACCCAGTACTTC
16	TRBV18	TRBJ1-2	TRBD1	-	CASSLAPGQANYGYTF	TGTGCCAGCTCACTCGCTCCGGGACAGGCCAACTATGGCTACACCTTC
13	TRBV2	TRBJ2-1	TRBD1	-	CASTPRQGNEQFF	TGTGCCAGCACCCCAAGACAGGGCAATGAGCAGTTCTTC
15	TRBV5-1	TRBJ2-1	-	-	CASSFGGAVYNEQFF	TGCGCCAGCAGCTTTGGGGGGGCAGTCTACAATGAGCAGTTCTTC
16	TRBV18	TRBJ2-3	TRBD2	-	CASSPLGLADTDTQYF	TGTGCCAGCTCACCACTCGGCCTAGCGGATACAGATACGCAGTATTTT
16	TRBV18	TRBJ1-1	TRBD1	-	CASSSPGQGTGTEAFF	TGTGCCAGCTCATCGCCGGGACAGGGGACAGGAACTGAAGCTTTCTTT